The present T cell receptor beta chain was sequenced within a study of identical twins. About this clonotype itself: Antigen: not known.

Study observations and caveats: Abundant cord blood beta clonotypes carried fewer insertions; memory repertoires showed none. Findings depended on cross-sectional statistics rather than tracking the same donors.

Each donor was a healthy Caucasian. V gave up 3 bases and J gave up 2 bases; unmatched junction bases: 1. Germline V gene lookup returns CDR1 GTSNPN and CDR2 SVGIG (reference sequence). This CDR3 comprises 12 residues. TCRdb called the 5' RACE reads again in MiXCR, with one record for every CDR3 protein. This sample has roughly 700,000 distinct CDR3 sequences, with over 8.5% found just once. These data were also filed under a second study, of yellow fever vaccine responses in identical twins.

The V call is TRBV30, the J call TRBJ2-7, with TRBD1 matching over 7 bases. This clonotype was sampled from a woman under 30 in good health. The source material was PBMCs. CDR3 nucleotides: TGTGCCTGGAGGACAGGGCCCTACGAGCAGTACTTC. Translating it yields CAWRTGPYEQYF.